The 2 T cell receptor beta chains below were found in one sample sequenced in a study of T cell repertoires in cytomegalovirus infection. Their recognized antigens are unknown. TCRdb re-derived calls from the reads in MiXCR, one entry per CDR3 protein. Of 51,000 or so distinct CDR3 sequences in the sample, roughly a fifth were seen once. Material: CD8+ T cells from cultured PBMCs, obtained from culture after CMV antigen stimulation. All receptors come from a human donor in good health (CMV status not recorded). Some clones in this sample may be carry-over from other donors' samples.

The table lists this clonotype with a few counts. V usage is TRBV11-2 and J usage is TRBJ2-5; 9 bases match TRBD1. The CDR3 covers 15 residues. Germline V gene lookup returns CDR1 SGHAT and CDR2 FQNNGV. With 5 bases clipped from V and 5 bases from J, the junction kept 9 bases outside the gene matches. The CDR3 DNA reads TGTGCCAGCAGCCCCCGGGACAGGGCGTTCGAGACCCAGTACTTC. Translation: CASSPRDRAFETQYF.

The chain recombines TRBV7-8 with TRBJ1-1, with 11 bases matching TRBD1. From germline, CDR1 is SGHVS and CDR2 FQNEAQ. The CDR3 has 17 amino acids. After removal of 4 bases from V and 3 bases from J, the junction contained 10 bases not matched to a gene. Here the CDR3 DNA reads TGTGCCAGCAGCTATATCCGGACAGGGGGCGACGACACTGAAGCTTTCTTT. This encodes CASSYIRTGGDDTEAFF.